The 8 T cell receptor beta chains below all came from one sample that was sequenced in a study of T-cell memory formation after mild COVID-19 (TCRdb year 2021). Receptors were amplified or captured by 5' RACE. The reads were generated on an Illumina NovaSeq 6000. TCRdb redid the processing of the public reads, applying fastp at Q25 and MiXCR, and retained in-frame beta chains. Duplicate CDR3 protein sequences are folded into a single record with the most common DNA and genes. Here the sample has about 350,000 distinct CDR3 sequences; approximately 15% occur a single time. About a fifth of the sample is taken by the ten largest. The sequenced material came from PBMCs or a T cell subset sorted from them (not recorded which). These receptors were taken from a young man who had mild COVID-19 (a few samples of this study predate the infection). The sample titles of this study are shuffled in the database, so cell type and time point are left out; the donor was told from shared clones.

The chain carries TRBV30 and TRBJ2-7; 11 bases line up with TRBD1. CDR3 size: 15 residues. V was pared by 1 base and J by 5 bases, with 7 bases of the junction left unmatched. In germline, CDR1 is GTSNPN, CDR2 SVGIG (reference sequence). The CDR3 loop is CAWSAGTGGVDEQYF. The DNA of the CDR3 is TGTGCCTGGAGTGCCGGGACAGGGGGTGTCGACGAGCAGTACTTC.

For the CDR3, the DNA is TGTGCCAGCCCGCCCGGACGTAATAGACTAGTTTTATTAGCCACAGATACGCAGTATTTT. It yields the protein CASPPGRNRLVLLATDTQYF. This chain connects TRBV6-1 to TRBJ2-3, with a possible D match to TRBD2 (6 bases). V was shortened by 8 bases and J by 2 bases, with 32 bases between the two germline ends. This CDR3 spans 20 amino acids. Germline-derived CDR1 and CDR2 are MNHNS and SASEGT.

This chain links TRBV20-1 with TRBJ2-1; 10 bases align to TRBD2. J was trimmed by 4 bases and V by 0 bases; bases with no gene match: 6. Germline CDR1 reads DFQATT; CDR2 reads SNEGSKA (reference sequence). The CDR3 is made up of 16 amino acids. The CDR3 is CSARDLAGAVYNEQFF. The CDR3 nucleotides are TGCAGTGCTAGAGATCTAGCGGGGGCGGTATACAATGAGCAGTTCTTC.

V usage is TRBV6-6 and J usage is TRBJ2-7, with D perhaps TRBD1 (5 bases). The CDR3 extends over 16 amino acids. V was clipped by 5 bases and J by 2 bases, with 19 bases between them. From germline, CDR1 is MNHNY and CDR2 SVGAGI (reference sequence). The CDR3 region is CASSPLQGDLTYEQYF. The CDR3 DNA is TGTGCCAGCAGTCCGCTACAAGGGGATTTAACCTACGAGCAGTACTTC.

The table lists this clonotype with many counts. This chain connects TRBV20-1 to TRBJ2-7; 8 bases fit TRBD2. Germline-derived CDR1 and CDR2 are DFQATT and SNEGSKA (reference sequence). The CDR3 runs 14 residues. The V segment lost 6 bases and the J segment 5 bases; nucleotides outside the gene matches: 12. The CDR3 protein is CSAIVPAGENEQYF. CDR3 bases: TGCAGTGCAATAGTACCAGCGGGGGAGAACGAGCAGTACTTC.

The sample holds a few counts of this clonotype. CDR3 sequence reads: CASSLGRTGVDGYTF. The CDR3 DNA follows: TGCGCCAGCAGCTTGGGACGCACAGGGGTCGATGGCTACACCTTC. The chain couples TRBV5-1 to TRBJ1-2, with 7 bases lining up with TRBD1. Germline CDR1 SGHRS, CDR2 YFSETQ. The trim removed 0 bases at V and 6 bases at J, leaving 8 bases unmatched. The CDR3 totals 15 residues.

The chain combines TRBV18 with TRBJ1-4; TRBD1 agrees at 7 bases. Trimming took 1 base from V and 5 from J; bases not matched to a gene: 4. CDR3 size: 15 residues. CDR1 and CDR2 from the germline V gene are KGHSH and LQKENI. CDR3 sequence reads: CASSPRSQGNEKLFF. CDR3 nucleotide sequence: TGTGCCAGCTCACCACGGTCACAGGGGAATGAAAAACTGTTTTTT.

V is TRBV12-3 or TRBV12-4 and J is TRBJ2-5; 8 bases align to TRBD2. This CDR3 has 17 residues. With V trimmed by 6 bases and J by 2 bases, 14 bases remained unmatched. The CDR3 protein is CASRNLVVAGLQETQYF. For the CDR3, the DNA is TGTGCCAGCAGAAATCTTGTGGTAGCGGGGTTGCAAGAGACCCAGTACTTC.